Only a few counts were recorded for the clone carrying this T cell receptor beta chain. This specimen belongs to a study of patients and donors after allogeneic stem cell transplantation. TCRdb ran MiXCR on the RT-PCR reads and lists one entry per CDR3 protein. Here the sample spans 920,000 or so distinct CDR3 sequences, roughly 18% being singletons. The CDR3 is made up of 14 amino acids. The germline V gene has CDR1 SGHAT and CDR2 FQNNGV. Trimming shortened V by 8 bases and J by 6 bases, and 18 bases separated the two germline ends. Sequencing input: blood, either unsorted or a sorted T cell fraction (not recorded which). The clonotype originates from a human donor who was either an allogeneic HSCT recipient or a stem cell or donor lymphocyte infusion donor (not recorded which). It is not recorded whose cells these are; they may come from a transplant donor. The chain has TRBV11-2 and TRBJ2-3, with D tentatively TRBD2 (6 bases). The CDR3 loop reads CASRGDSQVDTQYF. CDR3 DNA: TGTGCCAGCCGTGGGGACTCCCAAGTGGATACGCAGTATTTT.